One sample yielded the 13 T cell receptor beta chains listed below, sequenced in a study of blood T cells in healthy people across ages. The use of a sample-barcoded 5' primer and a J-beta primer mix characterized a second PCR of roughly 6 to 11 cycles. TCRdb called the 5' RACE reads again in MiXCR, with one record for every CDR3 protein. The table shows around 1,500,000 distinct CDR3 sequences, with over 25% occurring only once. Sequencing was done on a sample of blood. The receptors here all came from a woman aged 30 to 39 in good health.

The sample holds a few counts of this clonotype. The CDR3 reads CASTGLPNTGELFF. The CDR3 DNA sequence: TGTGCCAGCACAGGGTTGCCGAACACCGGGGAGCTGTTTTTT. This rearrangement joins TRBV7-9 to TRBJ2-2, with D perhaps matching TRBD1 (5 bases). The V and J ends lost 7 bases and 0 bases respectively, with 9 bases between them. Looked up from germline, CDR1 is SEHNR and CDR2 is FQNEAQ (reference sequence). This CDR3 spans 14 amino acids.

The table lists this clonotype with a few counts. The chain recombines TRBV29-1 with TRBJ2-7, with D perhaps assigned TRBD1 or TRBD2 (5 bases each). The CDR3 extends over 16 amino acids. Germline assignment: CDR1 SQVTM and CDR2 ANQGSEA. V was pared by 8 bases and J by 3 bases, with 26 bases between. The CDR3 nucleotides read TGCAGCACCATTGCGACTAAGGGACCTAATAGCTACGAGCAGTACTTC. Protein: CSTIATKGPNSYEQYF.

This clonotype was observed at least ten times. This chain connects TRBV12-3 or TRBV12-4 to TRBJ1-2; unclear D gene. The CDR3 covers 16 residues. With 3 bases removed from V and 0 bases from J, the gap between germline ends came to 14 bases. The CDR3 sequence: CASSFSWGTPNYGYTF. For the CDR3, the DNA is TGTGCCAGCAGTTTTAGCTGGGGTACACCTAACTATGGCTACACCTTC.

This clonotype was seen more than once but under ten times. An end of the junction differs from the germline gene, which may be a read error. The chain recombines TRBV24-1 with TRBJ1-5; D gene ambiguous. CDR3 length equals 17 residues. Germline loops: CDR1 KGHDR, CDR2 SFDVKD. The CDR3 coding sequence is TGTGCCGCCAGTGATGGGTCCGAAAGTGGGCGGAATCAGCCCCAGCATTTT. This translates into CAASDGSESGRNQPQHF.

In its sample, this clonotype was seen a few times. J is TRBJ2-1 and V is TRBV6-6; 7 bases map to TRBD1. Germline trimming cut 0 bases from V and 7 bases from J; bases unmatched to any gene: 6. The CDR3 contains 15 residues. Germline loops: CDR1 MNHNY, CDR2 SVGAGI (reference sequence). The CDR3 DNA follows: TGTGCCAGCAGTTACTCGAGACAGGGCTCGAATGAGCAGTTCTTC. It translates to CASSYSRQGSNEQFF.

Only a few counts were recorded for this clonotype. The chain employs TRBV11-2 and TRBJ1-1; TRBD1 agrees at 7 bases. The ends lost 0 bases at V and 11 bases at J; junction bases unmatched: 9. The V gene's germline CDR1 is SGHAT and CDR2 FQNNGV. CDR3 size: 14 residues. The CDR3 DNA sequence: TGTGCCAGCAGCTTAGATATAAGGACAGGTGACGCTTTCTTT. Protein product: CASSLDIRTGDAFF.

This clonotype was detected only a few times. The rearrangement uses TRBV12-3 or TRBV12-4 and TRBJ2-1; 10 bases match TRBD1. Trimming at V came to 7 bases and at J to 14 bases, leaving 17 bases not matched to a gene. The CDR3 length is 15 residues. DNA of the CDR3: TGTGCCAGCATACAACGAGTAGCGGGACAGGGGCTCAAGTTCTTC. Protein product: CASIQRVAGQGLKFF.

This clonotype was counted at least ten times. CDR3 residues: CSARRLAAYNEQFF. The CDR3 DNA sequence: TGCAGTGCTAGAAGACTAGCGGCCTACAATGAGCAGTTCTTC. V usage is TRBV20-1 and J usage is TRBJ2-1; 9 nucleotides line up with TRBD2. Germline CDR1 DFQATT, CDR2 SNEGSKA (reference sequence). The CDR3 covers 14 residues. The trim removed 2 bases at V and 2 bases at J, leaving 1 base unmatched.

This clonotype appeared a few times. This CDR3 is CATSRTSGVGETQYF. The CDR3 DNA reads as TGTGCCACCTCCCGGACTAGCGGGGTGGGGGAGACCCAGTACTTC. The rearrangement joins TRBV24-1 to TRBJ2-5; 12 bases fit TRBD2. Trimming removed 9 bases from V and 5 bases from J; junction bases left unmatched: 9. The CDR3 runs 15 residues. The germline V gene has CDR1 KGHDR and CDR2 SFDVKD.

CDR3: CSAPGQGGHTF. The CDR3 DNA follows: TGCAGCGCGCCGGGACAGGGAGGACACACCTTC. This sequence joins TRBV29-1 and TRBJ1-2, with TRBD1 identical over 9 bases. V dropped 7 bases and J dropped 12; count of bases not matched to a gene: 9. The CDR3 spans 11 residues. The germline V gene has CDR1 SQVTM and CDR2 ANQGSEA.

This clonotype has only a few counts. The chain has TRBV6-6 and TRBJ2-1, with 7 bases matching TRBD1. Germline loops: CDR1 MNHNY, CDR2 SVGAGI (reference sequence). This CDR3 spans 16 amino acids. After removal of 4 bases from V and 3 bases from J, the junction contained 9 bases not matched to a gene. The CDR3: CASSLLGQSLYNEQFF. Here the CDR3 DNA reads TGTGCCAGCAGTTTACTGGGACAGAGCCTCTACAATGAGCAGTTCTTC.

The chain combines TRBV6-1 with TRBJ2-5; no clear D. V was cut by 1 base and J by 5 bases, with 8 bases left in between. There are 13 residues in the CDR3. The germline gives CDR1 MNHNS, CDR2 SASEGT. The CDR3 nucleotides are TGTGCCAGCAGTGAAGGGTATGGGGAGACCCAGTACTTC. This codes for CASSEGYGETQYF.

This clonotype has more than one count but fewer than ten. The chain joins TRBV24-1 to TRBJ1-6; D not certain. V was clipped by 4 bases and J by 8 bases, with 5 bases between them. The CDR3 is 12 amino acids. The germline CDR1 and CDR2 sequences are KGHDR and SFDVKD. CDR3 nucleotide sequence: TGTGCCACCAGTGACGAGGATTCACCCCTCCACTTT. This encodes CATSDEDSPLHF.